This T cell receptor beta chain originates from a study of cytomegalovirus exposure and HLA in healthy donors. Overall study results and limits: Earlier findings revealed that most TCR beta V segments proved productive either about 87% or about 30% of the time.

CDR3 size: 16 residues. Trimming removed 2 bases from V and 0 bases from J, with 10 bases in between. Looked up from germline, CDR1 is MNHEY and CDR2 is SVGAGI. 13 Jbeta primers and 60 Vbeta primers were used for the PCR. Sequencing was performed with immunoSEQ multiplex PCR; in TCRdb, only in-frame clones are kept and a portion is missing. The sample table includes approximately 52,000 clones. On this clone: As yet, its antigen is unknown.

Sequenced: PBMCs. The chain joins TRBV6-5 to TRBJ2-2; D is uncertain. The source of this sequence is a man aged 45 to 65 in good health and CMV-seropositive. CDR3 sequence reads: CASSYLGSSNTGELFF. DNA of the CDR3: TGTGCCAGCAGTTACCTCGGGTCCTCGAACACCGGGGAGCTGTTTTTT.